The text below deals with one T cell receptor beta chain. CDR1 and CDR2 from the germline V gene are GTSNPN and SVGIG (reference sequence). V gave up 5 bases and J gave up 7 bases, with 20 bases separating them. The CDR3 spans 14 residues. Using immunoSEQ multiplex PCR, the repertoire was profiled, and TCRdb retains in-frame clones only, with some absent. The data show some 900,000 clones, 70% to 85% seen once. This record comes from a study of shared clonotypes between healthy human individuals. The sequenced material came from memory CD4+ T cells sorted from blood. Subset indicated: CD45RA-negative fraction. This sequence was found in a young man in good health. The chain couples TRBV30 to TRBJ1-2, with D possibly matching TRBD1 (5 bases). The CDR3 sequence: CAWANLGSQGGYTF. CDR3 DNA sequence: TGTGCCTGGGCTAACTTAGGTTCCCAGGGTGGCTACACCTTC.